This T cell receptor (beta chain) comes out of a study of blood T cells in healthy people across ages. Combining a sample-barcoded 5' primer with a J-beta primer mix, a second PCR ran for 7 to 11 cycles. TCRdb ran MiXCR on the 5' RACE reads and lists one entry per CDR3 protein. Counted here are approximately 780,000 distinct CDR3 sequences, around a quarter occurring once; the ten biggest clones make up about 3%. Trimming shortened V by 3 bases and J by 6 bases, and 8 bases separated the two germline ends. Germline V lookup: CDR1 LGHNT, CDR2 FRNRAP. This CDR3 has 12 residues. This clonotype was seen only a few times. These same records also appear under a second study, on T cells of mothers and their children. From that paper: The study found slightly higher but non-significant overlap in related versus unrelated mother-child pairs.

The sequencing input was blood. The genes are TRBV12-5 and TRBJ1-1; the D gene is possibly TRBD1 (5 bases). The sequence was obtained from a boy between 10 and 17 years old in good health. CDR3 bases: TGTGCTAGTGGTTTTGGGGCGGCTGAAGCTTTCTTT. Protein sequence: CASGFGAAEAFF.